These 17 T cell receptor beta chains were all obtained from the same sample, sequenced in a study of shared clonotypes between healthy human individuals. Generated by immunoSEQ multiplex PCR, the TCRdb table keeps only in-frame clones and is missing some. The sample has about 1 million clones; 65% to 75% are singletons. The sample comprised memory CD4+ T cells sorted from blood. Subset denoted: CD45RA-negative fraction. The receptors were gathered from a man between 18 and 35 years old in good health.

The chain couples TRBV2 to TRBJ1-1; unclear D gene. V lost 7 bases to trimming and J lost 0 bases, with 6 bases between them. Germline values: CDR1 SNHLY, CDR2 FYNNEI. This CDR3 is 12 amino acids long. CDR3 loop: CASIPVNTEAFF. The CDR3 DNA follows: TGTGCCAGCATTCCAGTGAACACTGAAGCTTTCTTT.

This clone showed up just once. Here the CDR3 DNA reads TGTGCCAGCAGTGAAGCGCAGGCCACCCACACTGAAGCTTTCTTT. The encoded protein is CASSEAQATHTEAFF. V gene TRBV2 combines with J gene TRBJ1-1; D is unclear. The CDR3 runs 15 residues. The ends were cut back, 0 bases at V and 3 bases at J, with 11 bases in the middle. The germline V gene has CDR1 SNHLY and CDR2 FYNNEI.

V gene TRBV7-2 combines with J gene TRBJ2-7; D is possibly TRBD2 (5 bases). Germline V gene lookup returns CDR1 SGHTA and CDR2 FQGNSA. V was cut by 1 base and J by 3 bases, with 10 bases left in between. The CDR3 is 14 residues long. CDR3 bases: TGTGCCAGCAGCTTAGATCGGGGTTTCTACGAGCAGTACTTC. Its protein is CASSLDRGFYEQYF.

This clone appeared a single time. The V and J genes are TRBV7-8 and TRBJ1-5; D is undetermined. The CDR3 has 15 amino acids. The germline CDR1 and CDR2 sequences are SGHVS and FQNEAQ. The germline V and J ends were trimmed by 5 bases and 0 bases, with 11 bases remaining between them. In DNA, the CDR3 is TGTGCCAGCAGCCTGCTACCCCTTAGCAATCAGCCCCAGCATTTT. Translated: CASSLLPLSNQPQHF.

The rearrangement joins TRBV30 to TRBJ2-2, with 8 bases fitting TRBD2. V trimming: 0 bases; J trimming: 3 bases; junction bases outside the gene matches: 12. Germline V gene lookup returns CDR1 GTSNPN and CDR2 SVGIG (reference sequence). The CDR3 is 18 amino acids. Here the CDR3 reads CAWSVFPPAGVDTGELFF. Written as DNA, the CDR3 is TGTGCCTGGAGTGTATTCCCCCCAGCGGGGGTAGACACCGGGGAGCTGTTTTTT.

This CDR3 is CSASSGERLSYEQYF. The CDR3 DNA is TGCAGCGCGAGCTCAGGGGAAAGGCTCTCCTACGAGCAGTACTTC. This chain links TRBV29-1 with TRBJ2-7; perhaps TRBD1 as D (6 bases). Deletions cut 7 bases from V and 0 bases from J, with 19 bases between. The germline gives CDR1 SQVTM, CDR2 ANQGSEA. The CDR3 loop spans 15 amino acids.

This clone was detected only once. V and J are TRBV18 and TRBJ2-7, with a possible D match to TRBD2 (7 bases). The V and J ends lost 6 bases and 2 bases respectively, with 11 bases between them. The CDR3 extends over 13 amino acids. Germline V lookup: CDR1 KGHSH, CDR2 LQKENI. CDR3 nucleotide sequence: TGTGCCAGCTCCCAAGGGGGGGCCTACGAGCAGTACTTC. This gives the protein CASSQGGAYEQYF.

The rearrangement joins TRBV7-2 to TRBJ2-5; a possible D gene is TRBD1 (5 bases). The V end was cut by 5 bases, the J end by 1 base, with 8 bases between. CDR3 length equals 13 residues. Germline CDR1 reads SGHTA; CDR2 reads FQGNSA. The DNA of the CDR3 is TGTGCCAGCAGCCAAGGGGTCCAAGAGACCCAGTACTTC. Its translation: CASSQGVQETQYF.

The V gene is TRBV28, the J gene TRBJ1-3; 7 bases line up with TRBD1. The CDR3 consists of 16 residues. Germline trimming cut 7 bases from V and 3 bases from J; bases unmatched to any gene: 12. Germline CDR1 reads MDHEN; CDR2 reads SYDVKM. The CDR3 nucleotides read TGTGCCAGCATGAAACAAGGGGGCAAGTTTGGAAACACCATATATTTT. This gives the protein CASMKQGGKFGNTIYF.

V is TRBV4-3 and J is TRBJ2-5; no reliable D call. Germline V CDR1 and CDR2: LGHNA, YSLEER. Deletions cut 4 bases from V and 1 base from J, with 13 bases between. CDR3 length: 15 amino acids. CDR3 DNA sequence: TGCGCCAGCAGCCTTCTGGTTGGGTTCCAAGAGACCCAGTACTTC. The encoded protein is CASSLLVGFQETQYF.

In DNA, the CDR3 is TGTGCCAGCAGCTTTCCGGGCGTTAGAGCCAACGTCCTGACTTTC. Translated, it gives CASSFPGVRANVLTF. The rearrangement links TRBV7-9 to TRBJ2-6; D is unresolved. This CDR3 contains 15 residues. Per the germline V gene, CDR1 is SEHNR and CDR2 is FQNEAQ (reference sequence). The V end was cut by 3 bases, the J end by 7 bases, with 13 bases between.

The chain joins TRBV9 to TRBJ2-3, with D hard to call. The CDR3 totals 15 residues. Trimming removed 0 bases from V and 0 bases from J, with 8 bases in between. Germline assignment: CDR1 SGDLS and CDR2 YYNGEE. The CDR3 nucleotides are TGTGCCAGCAGCGTAGGCAGAGTAAGCACAGATACGCAGTATTTT. Encoded protein: CASSVGRVSTDTQYF.

The V call is TRBV4-1, the J call TRBJ2-6, with 10 bases aligning to TRBD1. The CDR3 has 19 amino acids. Germline assignment: CDR1 MGHRA and CDR2 YSYEKL. V lost 6 bases, J lost 4 bases, and 15 bases stayed unmatched. CDR3 in amino acids: CASRAPGQGTLRGANVLTF. In DNA, the CDR3 is TGCGCCAGCAGGGCCCCGGGACAGGGGACTCTGCGCGGGGCCAACGTCCTGACTTTC.

V gene TRBV5-1 combines with J gene TRBJ2-3, with D tentatively TRBD1 (7 bases). This CDR3 has 15 amino acids. Germline assignment: CDR1 SGHRS and CDR2 YFSETQ. The V end lost 2 bases, the J end lost 6 bases, and 16 bases lay between the germline ends. The CDR3 nucleotides read TGCGCCAGCAGCTTAGGGGTCCAGGGGGGCGATACGCAGTATTTT. It codes for CASSLGVQGGDTQYF.

To note about this clone: In the same sample, other DNA sequences code for this CDR3. The gene calls are TRBV30 and TRBJ2-5, with D possibly matching TRBD2 (7 bases). This CDR3 has 13 residues. Looked up from germline, CDR1 is GTSNPN and CDR2 is SVGIG (reference sequence). With 3 bases removed from V and 5 bases from J, the gap between germline ends came to 13 bases. CDR3 coding DNA: TGTGCCTGGAGCGGGGGGCTGGGGGAGACCCAGTACTTC. Residues: CAWSGGLGETQYF.

This clone was observed a few times. J is TRBJ1-1 and V is TRBV29-1; D gene ambiguous. This CDR3 is built from 10 residues. Per the germline V gene, CDR1 is SQVTM and CDR2 is ANQGSEA. The CDR3 loop reads CSYGNTEAFF. DNA of the CDR3: TGCTCGTATGGGAACACTGAAGCTTTCTTT.

The chain combines TRBV4-2 with TRBJ2-3; tentative D call: TRBD2 (6 bases). Trimming shortened V by 1 base and J by 6 bases, and 14 bases separated the two germline ends. This CDR3 is 15 amino acids long. Germline CDR1 LGHNA, CDR2 YNFKEQ. CDR3 residues: CASSQVFSSADTQYF. CDR3 DNA: TGTGCCAGCAGCCAAGTATTTTCTAGCGCCGATACGCAGTATTTT.